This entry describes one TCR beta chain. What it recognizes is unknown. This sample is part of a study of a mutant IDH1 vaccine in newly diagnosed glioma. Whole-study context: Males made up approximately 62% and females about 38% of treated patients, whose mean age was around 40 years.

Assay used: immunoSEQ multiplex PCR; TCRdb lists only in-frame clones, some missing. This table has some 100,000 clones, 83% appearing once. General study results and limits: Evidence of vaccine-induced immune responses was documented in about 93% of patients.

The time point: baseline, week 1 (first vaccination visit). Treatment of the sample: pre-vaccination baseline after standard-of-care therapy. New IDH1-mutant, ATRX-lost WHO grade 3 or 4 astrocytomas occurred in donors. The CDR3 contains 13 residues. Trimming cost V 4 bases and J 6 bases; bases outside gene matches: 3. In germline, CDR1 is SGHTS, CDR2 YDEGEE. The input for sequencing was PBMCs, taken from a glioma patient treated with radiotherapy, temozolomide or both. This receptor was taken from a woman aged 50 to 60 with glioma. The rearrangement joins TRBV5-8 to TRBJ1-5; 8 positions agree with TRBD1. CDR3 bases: TGTGCCAGCAGCGGGACAGGCGGTCAGCCCCAGCATTTT. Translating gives CASSGTGGQPQHF.